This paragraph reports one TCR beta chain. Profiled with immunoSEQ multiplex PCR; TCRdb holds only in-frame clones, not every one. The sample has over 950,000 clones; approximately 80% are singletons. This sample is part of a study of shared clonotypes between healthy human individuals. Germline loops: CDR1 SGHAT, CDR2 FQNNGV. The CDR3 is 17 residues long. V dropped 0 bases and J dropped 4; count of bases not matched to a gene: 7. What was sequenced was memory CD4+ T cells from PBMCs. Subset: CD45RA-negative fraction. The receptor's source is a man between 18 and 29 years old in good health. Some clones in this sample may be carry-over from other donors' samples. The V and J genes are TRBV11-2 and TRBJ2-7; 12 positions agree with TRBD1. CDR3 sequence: CASSLDPGTGGFYEQYF. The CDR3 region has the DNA TGTGCCAGCAGCTTAGATCCAGGGACAGGGGGCTTTTACGAGCAGTACTTC. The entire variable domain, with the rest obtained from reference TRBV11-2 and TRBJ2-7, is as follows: EAGVAQSPRYKIIEKRQSVAFWCNPISGHATLYWYQQILGQGPKLLIQFQNNGVVDDSQLPKDRFSAERLKGVDSTLKIQPAKLEDSAVYLCASSLDPGTGGFYEQYFGPGTRLTVT.